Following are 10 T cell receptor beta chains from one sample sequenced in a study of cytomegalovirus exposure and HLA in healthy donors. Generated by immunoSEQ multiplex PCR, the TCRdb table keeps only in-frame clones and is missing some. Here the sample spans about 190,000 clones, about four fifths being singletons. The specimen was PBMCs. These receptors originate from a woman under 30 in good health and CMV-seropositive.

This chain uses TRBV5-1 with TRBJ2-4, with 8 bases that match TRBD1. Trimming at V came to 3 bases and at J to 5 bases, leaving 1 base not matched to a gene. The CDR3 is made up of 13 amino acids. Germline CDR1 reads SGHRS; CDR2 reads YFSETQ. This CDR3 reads CASSSGQENIQYF. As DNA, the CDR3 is TGCGCCAGCAGCTCGGGACAGGAAAACATTCAGTACTTC.

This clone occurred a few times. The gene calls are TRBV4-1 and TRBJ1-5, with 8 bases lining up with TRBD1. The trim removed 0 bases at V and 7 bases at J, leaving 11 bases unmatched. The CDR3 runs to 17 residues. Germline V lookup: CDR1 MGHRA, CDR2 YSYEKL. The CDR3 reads CASSQDTGQGAGQPQHF. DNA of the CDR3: TGCGCCAGCAGCCAAGATACGGGGCAGGGGGCCGGACAGCCCCAGCATTTT.

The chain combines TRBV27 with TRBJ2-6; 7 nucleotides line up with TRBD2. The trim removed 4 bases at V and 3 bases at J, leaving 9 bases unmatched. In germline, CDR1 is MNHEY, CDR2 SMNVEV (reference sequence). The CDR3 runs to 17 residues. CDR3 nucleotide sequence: TGTGCCAGCAGTTCACGCGGGGGAGCACGTGGGGCCAACGTCCTGACTTTC. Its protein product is CASSSRGGARGANVLTF. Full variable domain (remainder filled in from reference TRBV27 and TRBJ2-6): EAQVTQNPRYLITVTGKKLTVTCSQNMNHEYMSWYRQDPGLGLRQIYYSMNVEVTDKGDVPEGYKVSRKEKRNFPLILESPSPNQTSLYFCASSSRGGARGANVLTFGAGSRLTVL.

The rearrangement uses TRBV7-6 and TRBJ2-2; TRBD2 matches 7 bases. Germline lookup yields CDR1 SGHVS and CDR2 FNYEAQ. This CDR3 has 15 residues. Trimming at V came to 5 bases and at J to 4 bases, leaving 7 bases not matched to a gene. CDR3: CASSLGLGGTGELFF. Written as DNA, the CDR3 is TGTGCCAGCAGCCTCGGACTAGGCGGCACCGGGGAGCTGTTTTTT.

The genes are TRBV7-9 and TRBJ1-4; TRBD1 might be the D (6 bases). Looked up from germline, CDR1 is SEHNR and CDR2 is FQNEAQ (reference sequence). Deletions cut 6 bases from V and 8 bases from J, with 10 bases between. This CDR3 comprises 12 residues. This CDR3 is CASSRGQEKLFF. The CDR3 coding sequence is TGTGCCAGCAGTCGCGGACAGGAAAAACTGTTTTTT.

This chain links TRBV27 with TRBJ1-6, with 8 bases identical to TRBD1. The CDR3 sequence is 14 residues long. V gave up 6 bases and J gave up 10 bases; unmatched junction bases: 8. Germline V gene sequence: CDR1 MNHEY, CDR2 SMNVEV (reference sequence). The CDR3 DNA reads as TGTGCCAGCAGCCGGACAGGGTTTGTCTCACCCCTCCACTTT. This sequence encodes CASSRTGFVSPLHF.

CDR3 DNA: TGTGCCAGCTCACCCTCCGGGGGATTCTCTGGAAACACCATATATTTT. It encodes CASSPSGGFSGNTIYF. The gene calls are TRBV18 and TRBJ1-3, with TRBD1 as a possible D gene (5 bases). V lost 3 bases and J lost 0, with 12 bases in between. The CDR3 length is 16 residues. Germline assignment: CDR1 KGHSH and CDR2 LQKENI. Full variable domain (remainder filled in from reference TRBV18 and TRBJ1-3): NAGVMQNPRHLVRRRGQEARLRCSPMKGHSHVYWYRQLPEEGLKFMVYLQKENIIDESGMPKERFSAEFPKEGPSILRIQQVVRGDSAAYFCASSPSGGFSGNTIYFGEGSWLTVV.

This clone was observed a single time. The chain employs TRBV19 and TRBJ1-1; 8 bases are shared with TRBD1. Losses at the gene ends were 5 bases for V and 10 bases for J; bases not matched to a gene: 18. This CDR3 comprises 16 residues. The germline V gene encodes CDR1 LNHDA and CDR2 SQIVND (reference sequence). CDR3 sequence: CASSPRPGTGKIGAFF. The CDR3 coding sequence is TGTGCCAGTAGTCCTCGCCCTGGGACAGGCAAAATTGGAGCTTTCTTT.

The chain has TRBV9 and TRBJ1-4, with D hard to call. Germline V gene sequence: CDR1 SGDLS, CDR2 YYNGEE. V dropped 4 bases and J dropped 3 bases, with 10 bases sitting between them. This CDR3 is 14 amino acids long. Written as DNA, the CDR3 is TGTGCCAGCAGCCCCCCCTCCGCTAATGAAAAACTGTTTTTT. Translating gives CASSPPSANEKLFF. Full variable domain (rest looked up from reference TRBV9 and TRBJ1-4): DSGVTQTPKHLITATGQRVTLRCSPRSGDLSVYWYQQSLDQGLQFLIQYYNGEERAKGNILERFSAQQFPDLHSELNLSSLELGDSALYFCASSPPSANEKLFFGSGTQLSVL.

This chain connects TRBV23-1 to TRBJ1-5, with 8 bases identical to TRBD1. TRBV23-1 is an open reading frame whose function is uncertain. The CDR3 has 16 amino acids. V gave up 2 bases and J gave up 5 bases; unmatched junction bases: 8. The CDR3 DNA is TGCGCCAGCAGTCAACCCCGGACAGGGTCGGATCAGCCCCAGCATTTT. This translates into CASSQPRTGSDQPQHF.